This TCR beta chain originates from a study of T-cell reconstitution after alpha-beta-depleted transplantation in children. Study-wide results and limits: Among T cells one year after transplant, newly produced cells accounted for most counts and diversity. High day-60 TCRbeta diversity in some patients came from surviving recipient T cells and thymic progenitors. Several hundred expanded graft clones reportedly supplied alpha-beta T cells about two months after transplant.

In this sample, this clonotype turned up many times. Its antigen remains unknown. This CDR3 has 11 amino acids. V shed 4 bases and J shed 8 bases, with 7 bases lying between them. Germline lookup yields CDR1 SGDLS and CDR2 YYNGEE. Researchers prepared the TCRbeta library using unique molecular identifiers, the study reports. TCRdb ran MiXCR on the PCR reads and lists one entry per CDR3 protein. The sample lists 7,000 or so distinct CDR3 sequences, around 10% occurring once. This TCR was recovered from a child under two years old who had a stem cell transplant for acute myeloid leukemia, so the T cells may come from the graft donor. This rearrangement joins TRBV9 to TRBJ2-1; no firm D call. The sequenced sample was PBMCs, mostly from graft donor cells, obtained 180 days after TCRalphabeta/CD19-depleted stem cell transplant. Written as DNA, the CDR3 is TGTGCCAGCAGCCAAGAGGATGAGCAGTTCTTC. Amino acid sequence: CASSQEDEQFF.